These 20 T cell receptor beta chains share one sample of origin, sequenced in a study of shared clonotypes between healthy human individuals. This table comes from immunoSEQ multiplex PCR, and its TCRdb copy is limited to in-frame clones, with some not included. The sample has some 900,000 clones, 60% to 85% seen once; the top ten hold about 1.5%. Sequenced: memory CD4+ T cells sorted from blood. Subset noted: CD45RA-negative fraction. These receptors came from a man aged 18 to 35 in good health.

The V call is TRBV6-1, the J call TRBJ1-1; 8 positions agree with TRBD1. The ends lost 5 bases at V and 4 bases at J; junction bases unmatched: 9. CDR1 is MNHNS and CDR2 is SASEGT in the germline V gene. This CDR3 is built from 15 residues. CDR3 nucleotides: TGTGCCAGCAGTATGATGGACAGGGCGGCCACTGAAGCTTTCTTT. It specifies CASSMMDRAATEAFF.

V gene TRBV11-3 combines with J gene TRBJ2-7; D is uncertain. This CDR3 is built from 13 residues. V lost 1 base to trimming and J lost 4 bases, with 8 bases between them. Germline values: CDR1 SGHNT, CDR2 YENEEA. This CDR3 is CASSLGPLYEQYF. In DNA, the CDR3 is TGTGCCAGCAGCTTAGGCCCCTTGTACGAGCAGTACTTC.

Here the CDR3 reads CASSLGNTGAQETQYF. CDR3 bases: TGCGCCAGCAGCTTGGGTAACACGGGGGCCCAAGAGACCCAGTACTTC. This chain links TRBV5-1 with TRBJ2-5; D is possibly TRBD1 or TRBD2 (6 bases each). Germline CDR1 reads SGHRS; CDR2 reads YFSETQ. The CDR3 sequence is 16 residues long. Between the trimmed V and J ends, which lost 0 bases and 1 base, there was a span of 13 bases.

The rearrangement joins TRBV6-4 to TRBJ2-3; D possibly uses TRBD1 or TRBD2 (5 bases each). Looked up from germline, CDR1 is MRHNA and CDR2 is SNTAGT. The CDR3 runs to 15 residues. Trimming pared 4 bases from V and 0 bases from J, leaving 11 bases between. The CDR3 reads CASSVGAFSTDTQYF. CDR3 coding DNA: TGTGCCAGCAGTGTCGGGGCGTTTAGCACAGATACGCAGTATTTT.

The chain joins TRBV29-1 to TRBJ2-3; 10 nucleotides line up with TRBD1. The germline gives CDR1 SQVTM, CDR2 ANQGSEA. V shed 7 bases and J 3 bases; nucleotides not matched to a gene: 13. There are 16 residues in the CDR3. CDR3 amino acids: CSAGGLPGQGTDTQYF. The CDR3 bases are TGCAGCGCCGGGGGCCTACCGGGACAGGGGACAGATACGCAGTATTTT.

This chain uses TRBV4-3 with TRBJ1-5; D ambiguous. The CDR3 loop spans 14 amino acids. Per germline, CDR1 LGHNA and CDR2 YSLEER. Deletions cut 3 bases from V and 3 bases from J, with 9 bases between. CDR3 bases: TGCGCCAGCAGCCAGGGAAGCGTCAATCAGCCCCAGCATTTT. Encoded protein: CASSQGSVNQPQHF.

V usage is TRBV28 and J usage is TRBJ1-2, with a tentative D call TRBD1 (6 bases). V was cut by 1 base and J by 8 bases, with 17 bases left in between. The CDR3 sequence is 15 residues long. Germline loops: CDR1 MDHEN, CDR2 SYDVKM. The CDR3 nucleotides are TGTGCCAGCAGTTTATACGCCCGAGGGGGGAGCGGCTACACCTTC. Amino acids: CASSLYARGGSGYTF.

This chain connects TRBV6-5 to TRBJ1-2, with 8 bases that match TRBD1. Germline V gene sequence: CDR1 MNHEY, CDR2 SVGAGI. Unmatched junction bases numbered 3, after V lost 5 bases and J lost 7 bases. There are 12 residues in the CDR3. The CDR3 here is CASSGQGIGYTF. The CDR3 DNA reads TGTGCCAGCAGTGGACAGGGAATTGGCTACACCTTC.

The gene calls are TRBV7-8 and TRBJ1-2, with a weak D call TRBD1 (5 bases). Germline lookup yields CDR1 SGHVS and CDR2 FQNEAQ. The CDR3 spans 11 residues. Between the trimmed V and J ends, which lost 6 bases and 3 bases, there was a span of 5 bases. The CDR3 DNA reads as TGTGCCAGCAGGGGGGACTATGGCTACACCTTC. Its protein is CASRGDYGYTF. The full variable domain, rest sourced from reference TRBV7-8 and TRBJ1-2, is GAGVSQSPRYKVAKRGQDVALRCDPISGHVSLFWYQQALGQGPEFLTYFQNEAQLDKSGLPSDRFFAERPEGSVSTLKIQRTQQEDSAVYLCASRGDYGYTFGSGTRLTVV.

The rearrangement joins TRBV27 to TRBJ2-5, with TRBD2 identical over 8 bases. The CDR3 has 17 amino acids. In germline, CDR1 is MNHEY, CDR2 SMNVEV (reference sequence). V lost 1 base and J lost 7; bases outside the gene matches: 14. CDR3 bases: TGTGCCAGCAGTTTATATCCCCTTGGCGGGGGGCAGGGGACCCAGTACTTC. This translates into CASSLYPLGGGQGTQYF.

This sequence joins TRBV5-6 and TRBJ2-5; 8 nucleotides line up with TRBD1. The V segment lost 2 bases and the J segment 2 bases; nucleotides outside the gene matches: 5. Per the germline V gene, CDR1 is SGHDT and CDR2 is YYEEEE. The CDR3 contains 15 residues. The CDR3 region has the DNA TGTGCCAGCAGCTTAGCCAGGGGGCGACAAGAGACCCAGTACTTC. Protein sequence: CASSLARGRQETQYF. Based on the CDR3 plus reference TRBV5-6 and TRBJ2-5, the full variable domain is DAGVTQSPTHLIKTRGQQVTLRCSPKSGHDTVSWYQQALGQGPQFIFQYYEEEERQRGNFPDRFSGHQFPNYSSELNVNALLLGDSALYLCASSLARGRQETQYFGPGTRLLVL.

This clone was detected once. The chain joins TRBV5-1 to TRBJ1-6; D call uncertain. The CDR3 has 16 residues. Germline CDR1 reads SGHRS; CDR2 reads YFSETQ. V was cut by 2 bases and J by 7 bases, with 16 bases left in between. The CDR3 spells CASSLGEGLPNSPLHF. DNA for the CDR3: TGCGCCAGCAGCTTAGGTGAAGGACTCCCGAATTCACCCCTCCACTTT.

The chain links TRBV6-1 to TRBJ2-3; TRBD2 agrees at 7 bases. The CDR3 covers 15 residues. V lost 3 bases and J lost 3; bases outside the gene matches: 6. Germline CDR1 reads MNHNS; CDR2 reads SASEGT. The chain's CDR3 is CASSEGGRPTDTQYF. The CDR3 nucleotides read TGTGCCAGCAGTGAGGGCGGGAGACCTACAGATACGCAGTATTTT.

The V gene is TRBV30, the J gene TRBJ1-2; the D is unclear. The length of the CDR3 is 12 residues. The V end was cut by 4 bases, the J end by 7 bases, with 13 bases between. Germline V gene lookup returns CDR1 GTSNPN and CDR2 SVGIG (reference sequence). In DNA form, the CDR3 reads TGTGCCTGGACCCCGCTGGGCACTGGCTACACCTTC. This sequence encodes CAWTPLGTGYTF.

This clone was seen more than once but under ten times. The chain has TRBV21-1 and TRBJ1-1; TRBD1 is the table's D call, not checked against the DNA. TRBV21-1 represents a pseudogene. This CDR3 has 14 residues. The CDR3 sequence is CASSTREGGTEAFF. The CDR3 DNA reads TGTGCCAGCAGCACCAGGGAAGGGGGCACTGAAGCTTTCTTT.

This chain joins TRBV10-2 and TRBJ1-2; 7 bases align to TRBD1. Germline loops: CDR1 WSHSY, CDR2 SAAADI. This CDR3 contains 13 residues. V lost 0 bases and J lost 8; bases outside the gene matches: 3. The CDR3 here is CASSESRGGGYTF. The CDR3 coding sequence is TGCGCCAGCAGTGAGTCCAGGGGGGGCGGCTACACCTTC.

A note on this clone: The same CDR3 is also encoded by other DNA sequences in this sample. This rearrangement joins TRBV7-2 to TRBJ2-7; 12 nucleotides agree with TRBD2. With V trimmed by 3 bases and J by 3 bases, 3 bases remained unmatched. The CDR3 spans 15 residues. Germline V CDR1 and CDR2: SGHTA, FQGNSA. CDR3 residues: CASSLGLAGLYEQYF. The DNA of the CDR3 is TGTGCCAGCAGCTTGGGACTAGCGGGCCTCTACGAGCAGTACTTC.

This clone was recorded once. The chain combines TRBV30 with TRBJ2-3, with 7 bases that match TRBD1. The CDR3 is 15 amino acids. Trimming cost V 3 bases and J 3 bases; bases outside gene matches: 9. Germline V gene data show CDR1 as GTSNPN and CDR2 as SVGIG (reference sequence). The CDR3: CAWSQTGSRTDTQYF. The CDR3 DNA follows: TGTGCCTGGAGCCAGACAGGGTCGCGGACAGATACGCAGTATTTT.

This sequence joins TRBV7-2 and TRBJ1-1; D unresolved. V was trimmed by 4 bases and J by 4 bases, leaving 10 bases between them. This CDR3 is 13 amino acids long. Germline CDR1 SGHTA, CDR2 FQGNSA. The CDR3 reads CASSSDPPTEAFF. The CDR3 DNA reads TGTGCCAGCAGCTCGGACCCCCCCACTGAAGCTTTCTTT.

The rearrangement uses TRBV19 and TRBJ1-1; TRBD1 matches at 7 bases. Germline lookup yields CDR1 LNHDA and CDR2 SQIVND (reference sequence). V shed 1 base, J shed 4 bases, and the junction held 6 bases outside the gene matches. CDR3 length equals 15 residues. DNA of the CDR3: TGTGCCAGTAGTATAGGAGGGGGCGTCTCCACTGAAGCTTTCTTT. Its translation: CASSIGGGVSTEAFF. The variable domain in full, with the rest retrieved from reference TRBV19 and TRBJ1-1, is DGGITQSPKYLFRKEGQNVTLSCEQNLNHDAMYWYRQDPGQGLRLIYYSQIVNDFQKGDIAEGYSVSREKKESFPLTVTSAQKNPTAFYLCASSIGGGVSTEAFFGQGTRLTVV.